A selection of T cell receptor beta chains follows, all from one sample in a study of T cell repertoires in cytomegalovirus infection. From the reads, TCRdb called clonotypes with MiXCR, one entry per CDR3 protein. Of about 740,000 distinct CDR3 sequences in the sample, 35% to 45% were seen once. The sequenced sample consisted of PBMCs. Receptors originate from a human donor in good health (CMV status not recorded). Some clones in this sample may be carry-over from other donors' samples. CDR3s include the opening cysteine and the closing phenylalanine or tryptophan. The D gene is left open where the match is weak. Clone size is not always given. Where it is, it says once, few, many or a class for expanded clones.

abundance	v_gene	d_gene	j_gene	CDR3aa	CDR3nt
few	TRBV4-2	NA	TRBJ1-5	CASSQEWYGGQPQHF	TGTGCCAGCAGCCAAGAGTGGTACGGTGGTCAGCCCCAGCATTTT
few	TRBV20-1	TRBD1	TRBJ2-3	CSARDRGRTDTQYF	TGCAGTGCAAGGGACAGGGGGCGCACAGATACGCAGTATTTT
few	TRBV4-2	NA	TRBJ1-5	CASSQDPGWPGHF	TGTGCCAGCAGCCAAGATCCTGGGTGGCCCGGGCATTTT
NA	TRBV7-2	TRBD1	TRBJ1-1	CASSLGGTGVEAFF	TGTGCCAGCAGCTTAGGAGGGACAGGGGTCGAAGCTTTCTTT
once	TRBV12-3/TRBV12-4	TRBD2	TRBJ2-2	CASTRAGDTGELFF	TGTGCCAGCACCCGGGCGGGGGATACCGGGGAGCTGTTTTTT
NA	TRBV12-3/TRBV12-4	TRBD2	TRBJ2-2	CASSPILAGGPGELFF	TGTGCCAGCAGCCCCATCCTAGCGGGGGGGCCCGGGGAGCTGTTTTTT
few	TRBV5-4	NA	TRBJ1-1	CASSLVGAWTEAFF	TGTGCCAGCAGCTTGGTGGGCGCATGGACTGAAGCTTTCTTT
few	TRBV28	NA	TRBJ2-5	CASTPGIEETQYF	TGTGCCAGCACCCCCGGGATTGAAGAGACCCAGTACTTC
few	TRBV6-5	TRBD1	TRBJ1-6	CASSYSGTGRSRSYNSPLHF	TGTGCCAGCAGTTACTCCGGGACAGGGCGTTCCAGGTCCTATAATTCACCCCTCCACTTT
few	TRBV24-1	NA	TRBJ1-1	CATSESRSQNTEAFF	TGTGCCACCAGTGAGTCTCGGTCCCAGAACACTGAAGCTTTCTTT
NA	TRBV14	TRBD1	TRBJ2-7	CASSQIGTGYEQYF	TGTGCCAGCAGCCAAATAGGGACAGGGTACGAGCAGTACTTC
NA	TRBV4-1	TRBD2	TRBJ2-3	CASSRGGLAGGGADTQYF	TGCGCCAGCAGCCGGGGGGGACTAGCGGGCGGTGGGGCAGATACGCAGTATTTT
NA	TRBV5-6	NA	TRBJ2-3	CASSLIRGAQGTDTQYF	TGTGCCAGCAGCCTCATTCGGGGGGCGCAGGGAACAGATACGCAGTATTTT
NA	TRBV7-4	NA	TRBJ1-1	CASSLGAERNTEAFF	TGTGCCAGCAGCTTAGGCGCAGAGAGGAACACTGAAGCTTTCTTT
NA	TRBV27	TRBD2	TRBJ2-5	CASSPKRRGLAGNPQETQYF	TGTGCCAGCAGTCCAAAACGAAGAGGACTAGCGGGAAACCCCCAAGAGACCCAGTACTTC
NA	TRBV19	NA	TRBJ2-4	CDSSNPTSAHF	TGTGACAGTAGCAACCCTACTTCCGCTCACTTC
many	TRBV7-2	TRBD1	TRBJ2-7	CASSLAGTADSYEQYF	TGTGCCAGCAGCTTAGCAGGGACAGCCGATTCCTACGAGCAGTACTTC
many	TRBV7-2	TRBD1	TRBJ2-1	CASSLDRGPQFF	TGTGCCAGCAGCTTGGACAGGGGACCGCAGTTCTTC
NA	TRBV5-1	NA	TRBJ1-1	CASSLSKGRVNTEAFF	TGCGCCAGCAGCTTGTCCAAAGGTAGAGTGAACACTGAAGCTTTCTTT
few	TRBV28	NA	TRBJ1-3	CASSSGSGNTIYF	TGTGCCAGCAGTTCCGGGTCTGGAAACACCATATATTTT
NA	TRBV2	TRBD2	TRBJ2-1	CASSLLAGGFNYNEPFF	TGTGCCAGCTCCCTCCTTGCGGGGGGCTTCAACTACAATGAGCCGTTCTTC
NA	TRBV4-1	NA	TRBJ1-5	CASSQDLRGNQPQHF	TGCGCCAGCAGCCAAGATCTCAGGGGTAATCAGCCCCAGCATTTT
NA	TRBV11-2	TRBD2	TRBJ2-5	CASSFPLAGRGETQYF	TGTGCCAGCAGCTTCCCCCTAGCGGGAAGGGGGGAGACCCAGTACTTC
NA	TRBV28	NA	TRBJ2-1	CASRDGVWSQFF	TGTGCCAGCCGGGACGGAGTCTGGTCTCAGTTCTTC
NA	TRBV7-9	TRBD1	TRBJ2-7	CASSSTGFKTYEQYF	TGTGCCAGCAGCTCGACAGGGTTTAAGACCTACGAGCAGTACTTC
NA	TRBV24-1	NA	TRBJ2-5	CATSDPGHHQETQYF	TGTGCCACCAGTGATCCAGGACACCACCAAGAGACCCAGTACTTC
NA	TRBV6-5	TRBD1	TRBJ2-7	CASAKTGILYEQYF	TGTGCCAGCGCAAAGACAGGGATCTTATACGAGCAGTACTTC
NA	TRBV11-2	TRBD1	TRBJ2-3	CASSLADRSAADTQYF	TGTGCCAGCAGCTTAGCGGACAGGTCGGCTGCAGATACGCAGTATTTT
few	TRBV5-5	NA	TRBJ2-6	CASSLWGANVLTF	TGTGCCAGCAGCTTGTGGGGGGCCAACGTCCTGACTTTC
NA	TRBV11-3	TRBD2	TRBJ2-1	CASSPSLREGVHNEQFF	TGTGCCAGCAGCCCCAGTTTGCGGGAGGGTGTCCACAATGAGCAGTTCTTC
few	TRBV12-3/TRBV12-4	TRBD2	TRBJ2-3	CASSQIGLVATDTQYF	TGTGCCAGCAGCCAAATCGGACTAGTCGCCACAGATACGCAGTATTTT
NA	TRBV7-9	NA	TRBJ1-1	CASSSRGQMNTEAFF	TGTGCCAGCAGCTCCCGCGGACAGATGAACACTGAAGCTTTCTTT
many	TRBV6-1	NA	TRBJ1-2	CASSVWGEVYGYTF	TGTGCCAGCAGTGTCTGGGGGGAGGTCTATGGCTACACCTTC
many	TRBV7-2	TRBD1	TRBJ1-1	CASSPYGTGGNTEAFF	TGTGCCAGCAGCCCGTATGGGACAGGGGGGAACACTGAAGCTTTCTTT
NA	TRBV12-3/TRBV12-4	NA	TRBJ1-1	CASSLLGGAEAFF	TGTGCCAGCAGTTTATTAGGGGGAGCTGAAGCTTTCTTT
NA	TRBV6-2/TRBV6-3	NA	TRBJ2-1	CASSYETPLTYNEQFF	TGTGCCAGCAGTTACGAGACTCCACTTACCTACAATGAGCAGTTCTTC
NA	TRBV12-3/TRBV12-4	NA	TRBJ1-1	CASSRNPDEAFF	TGTGCCAGCAGTAGAAACCCAGATGAAGCTTTCTTT
few	TRBV7-2	NA	TRBJ2-7	CASSPQLAEQYF	TGTGCCAGCAGCCCGCAGTTAGCGGAGCAGTACTTC
NA	TRBV27	TRBD2	TRBJ2-7	CASRSGTSGVGEQYF	TGTGCCAGCAGGAGCGGGACTAGCGGGGTCGGCGAGCAGTACTTC
NA	TRBV5-1	NA	TRBJ1-2	CASSEGVPSGYTF	TGCGCCAGCAGCGAGGGGGTTCCCTCTGGCTACACCTTC
NA	TRBV6-5	NA	TRBJ2-7	CASSYSRVTYEQYF	TGTGCCAGCAGTTACTCGCGGGTGACCTACGAGCAGTACTTC
many	TRBV28	NA	TRBJ2-5	CASQLTQYF	TGTGCCAGCCAACTTACCCAGTACTTC
NA	TRBV7-2	NA	TRBJ2-7	CASSIAGTEQYF	TGTGCCAGCAGTATTGCAGGGACCGAGCAGTACTTC
NA	TRBV11-2	NA	TRBJ1-2	CASSPRPRTEVYGSPF	TGTGCCAGCAGCCCTCGGCCAAGGACAGAAGTTTATGGCTCCCCCTTC
NA	TRBV11-2	NA	TRBJ2-5	CASSLWGGMLETQYF	TGTGCCAGCAGCTTATGGGGTGGAATGTTGGAGACCCAGTACTTC